One sample yielded the 10 T cell receptor beta chains listed below, sequenced in a study of blood T cell repertoires in COVID-19. This table comes from immunoSEQ multiplex PCR, and its TCRdb copy is limited to in-frame clones, with some not included. This sample has approximately 300,000 clones, with 85% found just once. Input material: PBMCs or T cells enriched from blood (not recorded which). Receptors originate from a woman in her twenties or thirties who had been exposed to COVID-19.

This chain links TRBV28 with TRBJ2-7; 7 bases line up with TRBD1. V shed 5 bases, J shed 6 bases, and the junction held 4 bases outside the gene matches. This CDR3 spans 12 amino acids. CDR1 and CDR2 (germline): MDHEN, SYDVKM. CDR3 protein: CASSGDRVEQYF. In nucleotides, the CDR3 is TGTGCCAGCAGTGGCGACAGGGTCGAGCAGTACTTC.

CDR3 in DNA: TGTGCCAGCGGGGCCATAGACACTGAAGCTTTCTTT. This gives the protein CASGAIDTEAFF. The V call is TRBV9, the J call TRBJ1-1; TRBD1 is a possible D gene (5 bases). Germline-derived CDR1 and CDR2 are SGDLS and YYNGEE. The length of the CDR3 is 12 residues. V was pared by 7 bases and J by 3 bases, with 10 bases between.

The chain has TRBV4-1 and TRBJ1-1; unclear D gene. V lost 0 bases, J lost 0 bases, and 8 bases lay in between. CDR1 and CDR2 (germline): MGHRA, YSYEKL. CDR3 length equals 15 residues. The CDR3 is CASSQERAVNTEAFF. The DNA for the CDR3 is TGCGCCAGCAGCCAAGAGAGGGCGGTGAACACTGAAGCTTTCTTT.

This rearrangement joins TRBV6-5 to TRBJ1-5, with 7 bases matching TRBD1. V shed 10 bases and J 7 bases; nucleotides not matched to a gene: 13. Germline loops: CDR1 MNHEY, CDR2 SVGAGI. The CDR3 covers 14 residues. CDR3 sequence reads: CATWDSLAAQPQHF. CDR3 DNA: TGTGCCACATGGGACAGTCTCGCGGCCCAGCCCCAGCATTTT.

The chain joins TRBV6-2 or TRBV6-3 to TRBJ1-4; possible D gene TRBD1, 5 bases. The CDR3 runs 14 residues. V lost 2 bases, J lost 6 bases, and 10 bases lay in between. CDR1 is MNHEY and CDR2 is SVGEGT in the germline V gene. CDR3: CASSYNIGDEKLFF. As DNA, the CDR3 is TGTGCCAGCAGTTACAATATAGGGGATGAAAAACTGTTTTTT.

The chain has TRBV11-3 and TRBJ2-7; tentatively, D is TRBD1 (5 bases). Trimming removed 4 bases from V and 3 bases from J, with 7 bases in between. The CDR3 is 12 residues long. Germline V lookup: CDR1 SGHNT, CDR2 YENEEA. The CDR3: CASSSDSYEQYF. For the CDR3, the DNA is TGTGCCAGCAGCTCTGACAGCTACGAGCAGTACTTC.

This chain joins TRBV7-2 and TRBJ1-4, with 7 bases identical to TRBD1. CDR3 length equals 16 residues. Germline CDR1 and CDR2: SGHTA and FQGNSA. The V and J ends lost 5 bases and 6 bases, in that order; junction bases with no gene match: 12. Written as DNA, the CDR3 is TGTGCCAGCAGCCCCGACAGGGCATCACTTTATGAAAAACTGTTTTTT. Residues: CASSPDRASLYEKLFF.

This rearrangement joins TRBV28 to TRBJ2-1, with 7 positions matching TRBD2. CDR1 and CDR2 from the germline V gene are MDHEN and SYDVKM. Losses at the gene ends were 7 bases for V and 6 bases for J; bases not matched to a gene: 12. This CDR3 is built from 15 residues. As DNA, the CDR3 is TGTGCCAGCATCACGGGGGGACGCGAGGGCAATGAGCAGTTCTTC. It specifies CASITGGREGNEQFF.

The chain couples TRBV28 to TRBJ1-2; D unclear. Germline V gene lookup returns CDR1 MDHEN and CDR2 SYDVKM. The V end was cut by 2 bases, the J end by 4 bases, with 8 bases between. This CDR3 spans 13 amino acids. As DNA, the CDR3 is TGTGCCAGCAGTTTAGACAACCCCTATGGCTACACCTTC. Translating gives CASSLDNPYGYTF.

CDR3 in DNA: TGTGCCAGCAGCCGACAGGGGGCGCCCACCGGGGAGCTGTTTTTT. As protein: CASSRQGAPTGELFF. This chain connects TRBV3-1 (or the pseudogene TRBV3-2) to TRBJ2-2; 10 bases agree with TRBD1. The germline V gene has CDR1 LGHDT and CDR2 YNNKEL (reference sequence). This CDR3 is 15 amino acids long. The trim removed 4 bases at V and 4 bases at J, leaving 3 bases unmatched.